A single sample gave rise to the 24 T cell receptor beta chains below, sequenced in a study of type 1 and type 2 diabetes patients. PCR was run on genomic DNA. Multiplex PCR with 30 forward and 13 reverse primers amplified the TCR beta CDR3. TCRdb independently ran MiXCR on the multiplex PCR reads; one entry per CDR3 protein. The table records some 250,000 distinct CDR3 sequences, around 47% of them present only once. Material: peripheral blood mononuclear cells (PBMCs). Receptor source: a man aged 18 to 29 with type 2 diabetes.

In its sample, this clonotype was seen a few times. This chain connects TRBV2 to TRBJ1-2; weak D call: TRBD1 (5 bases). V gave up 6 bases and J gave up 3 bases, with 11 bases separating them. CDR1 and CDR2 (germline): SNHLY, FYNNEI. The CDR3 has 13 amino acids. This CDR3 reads CASRSDSHYGYTF. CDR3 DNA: TGTGCCAGCAGATCCGACAGTCACTATGGCTACACCTTC.

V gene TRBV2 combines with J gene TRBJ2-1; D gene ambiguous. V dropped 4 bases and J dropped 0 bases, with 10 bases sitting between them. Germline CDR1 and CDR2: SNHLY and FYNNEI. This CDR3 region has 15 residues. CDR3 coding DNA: TGTGCCAGCAGTGCGGTGGGCAGCTCCTACAATGAGCAGTTCTTC. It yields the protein CASSAVGSSYNEQFF.

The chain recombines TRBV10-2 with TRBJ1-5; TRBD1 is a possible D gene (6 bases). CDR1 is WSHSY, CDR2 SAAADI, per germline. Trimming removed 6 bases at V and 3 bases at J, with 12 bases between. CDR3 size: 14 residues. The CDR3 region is CASRDRTYNQPQHF. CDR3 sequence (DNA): TGCGCCAGCAGAGACAGGACATACAATCAGCCCCAGCATTTT.

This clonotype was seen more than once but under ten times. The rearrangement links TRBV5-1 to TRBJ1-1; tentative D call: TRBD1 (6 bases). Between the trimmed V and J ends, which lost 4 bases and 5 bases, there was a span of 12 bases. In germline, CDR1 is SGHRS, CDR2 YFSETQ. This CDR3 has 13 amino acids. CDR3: CASSEQGWTEAFF. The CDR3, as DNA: TGCGCCAGCAGCGAGCAGGGGTGGACTGAAGCTTTCTTT.

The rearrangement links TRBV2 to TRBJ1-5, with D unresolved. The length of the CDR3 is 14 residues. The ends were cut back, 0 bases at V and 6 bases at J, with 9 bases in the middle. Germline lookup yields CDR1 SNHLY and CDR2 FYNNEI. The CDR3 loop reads CASSEASPTQPQHF. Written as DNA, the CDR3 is TGTGCCAGCAGTGAAGCGTCACCGACTCAGCCCCAGCATTTT.

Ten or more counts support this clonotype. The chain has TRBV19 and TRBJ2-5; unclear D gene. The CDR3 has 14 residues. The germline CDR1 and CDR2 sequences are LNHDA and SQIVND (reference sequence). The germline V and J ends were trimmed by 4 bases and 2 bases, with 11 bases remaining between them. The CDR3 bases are TGTGCCAGTAGTACCTCATACGGACAAGAGACCCAGTACTTC. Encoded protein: CASSTSYGQETQYF.

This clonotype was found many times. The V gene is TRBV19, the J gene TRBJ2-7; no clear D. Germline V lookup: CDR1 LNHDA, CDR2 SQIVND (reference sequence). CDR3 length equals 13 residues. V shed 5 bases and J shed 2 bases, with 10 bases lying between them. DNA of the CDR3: TGTGCCAGTAGTGGCAGCATTGCCTACGAGCAGTACTTC. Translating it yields CASSGSIAYEQYF.

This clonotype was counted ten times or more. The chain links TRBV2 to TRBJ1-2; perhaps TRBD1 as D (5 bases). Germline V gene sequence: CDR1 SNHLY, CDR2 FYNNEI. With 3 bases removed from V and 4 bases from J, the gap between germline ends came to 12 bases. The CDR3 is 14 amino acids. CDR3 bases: TGTGCCAGCAGTGACATAGGGGTACGCTATGGCTACACCTTC. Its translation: CASSDIGVRYGYTF.

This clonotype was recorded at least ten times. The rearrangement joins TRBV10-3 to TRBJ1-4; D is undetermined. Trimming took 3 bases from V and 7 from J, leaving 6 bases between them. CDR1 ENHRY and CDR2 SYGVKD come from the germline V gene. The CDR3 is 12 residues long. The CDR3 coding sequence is TGTGCCATCAGTGAAAACACTGAAAAACTGTTTTTT. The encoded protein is CAISENTEKLFF.

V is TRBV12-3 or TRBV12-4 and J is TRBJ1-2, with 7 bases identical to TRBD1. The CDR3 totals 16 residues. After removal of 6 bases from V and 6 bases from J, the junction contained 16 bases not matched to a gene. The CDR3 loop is CASSSKRTGRGHGYTF. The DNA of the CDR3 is TGTGCCAGCAGCTCGAAAAGGACAGGAAGAGGTCATGGCTACACCTTC.

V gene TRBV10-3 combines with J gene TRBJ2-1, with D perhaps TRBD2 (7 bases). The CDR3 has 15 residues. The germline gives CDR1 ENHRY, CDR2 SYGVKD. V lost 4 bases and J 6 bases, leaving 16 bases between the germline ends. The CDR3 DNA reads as TGTGCCATCAGTGCTATCGCGGGGGACATCAATGAGCAGTTCTTC. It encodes CAISAIAGDINEQFF.

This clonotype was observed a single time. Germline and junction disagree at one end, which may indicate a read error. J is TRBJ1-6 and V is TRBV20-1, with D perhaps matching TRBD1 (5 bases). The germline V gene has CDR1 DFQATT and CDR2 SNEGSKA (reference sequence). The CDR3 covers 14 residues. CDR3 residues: CSGDRSSYNSPLHF. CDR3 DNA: TGCAGTGGGGACCGGAGCTCCTATAATTCGCCCCTCCACTTT.

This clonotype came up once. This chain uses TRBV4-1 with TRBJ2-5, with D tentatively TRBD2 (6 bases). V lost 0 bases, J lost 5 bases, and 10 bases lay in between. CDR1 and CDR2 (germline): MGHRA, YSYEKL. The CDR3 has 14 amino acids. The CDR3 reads CASSQESGVETQYF. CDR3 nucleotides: TGCGCCAGCAGCCAAGAATCGGGGGTCGAGACCCAGTACTTC.

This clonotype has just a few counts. The CDR3 region is CASSEAGRLIDEQYF. DNA of the CDR3: TGTGCCAGCAGTGAGGCGGGACGTCTGATAGACGAGCAGTACTTC. The rearrangement joins TRBV27 to TRBJ2-7, with a tentative D call TRBD2 (6 bases). The CDR3 covers 15 residues. V was pared by 5 bases and J by 5 bases, with 19 bases between. Germline V gene data show CDR1 as MNHEY and CDR2 as SMNVEV (reference sequence).

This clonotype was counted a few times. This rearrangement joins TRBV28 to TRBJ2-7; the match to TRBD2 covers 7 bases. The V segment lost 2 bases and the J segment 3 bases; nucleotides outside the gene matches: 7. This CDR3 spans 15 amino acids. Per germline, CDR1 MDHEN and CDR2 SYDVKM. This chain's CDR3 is CASSLGRGRYYEQYF. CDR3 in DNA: TGTGCCAGCAGTTTAGGGCGGGGGAGGTACTACGAGCAGTACTTC.

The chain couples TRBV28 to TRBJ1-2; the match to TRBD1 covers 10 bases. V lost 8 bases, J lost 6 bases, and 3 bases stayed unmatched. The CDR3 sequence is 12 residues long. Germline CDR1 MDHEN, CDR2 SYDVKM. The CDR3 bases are TGTGCCAGCGGGACAGGGGTTGATGGCTACACCTTC. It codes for CASGTGVDGYTF.

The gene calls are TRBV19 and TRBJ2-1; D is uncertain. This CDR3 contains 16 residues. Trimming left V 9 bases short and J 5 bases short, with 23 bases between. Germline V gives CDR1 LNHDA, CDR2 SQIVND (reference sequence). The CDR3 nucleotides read TGTGCCAGCAGTGACCTGGGGTGGGAAGCCAACAATGAGCAGTTCTTC. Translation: CASSDLGWEANNEQFF. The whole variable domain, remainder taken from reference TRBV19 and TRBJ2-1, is DGGITQSPKYLFRKEGQNVTLSCEQNLNHDAMYWYRQDPGQGLRLIYYSQIVNDFQKGDIAEGYSVSREKKESFPLTVTSAQKNPTAFYLCASSDLGWEANNEQFFGPGTRLTVL.

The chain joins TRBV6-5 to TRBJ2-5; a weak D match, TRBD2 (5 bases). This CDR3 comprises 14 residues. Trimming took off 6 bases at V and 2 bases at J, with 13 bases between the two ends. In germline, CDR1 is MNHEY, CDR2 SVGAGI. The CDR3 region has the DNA TGTGCCAGCAGCTCGGGAAGTGGGCAAGAGACCCAGTACTTC. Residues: CASSSGSGQETQYF.

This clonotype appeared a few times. CDR3 in DNA: TGCAGCGTTGTTGAAGGGGTGAGGGGCTACACCTTC. As protein: CSVVEGVRGYTF. The chain uses TRBV29-1 and TRBJ1-2, with a tentative D call TRBD1 (5 bases). Trimming removed 4 bases from V and 8 bases from J, with 14 bases in between. Germline lookup yields CDR1 SQVTM and CDR2 ANQGSEA. CDR3 length: 12 residues.

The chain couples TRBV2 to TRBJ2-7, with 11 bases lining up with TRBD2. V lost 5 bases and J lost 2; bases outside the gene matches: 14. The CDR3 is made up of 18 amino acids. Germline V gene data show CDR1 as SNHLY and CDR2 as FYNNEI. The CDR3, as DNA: TGTGCCAGCAGTACCCATCTACTAGCGGGGGCTAGCCCCTACGAGCAGTACTTC. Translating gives CASSTHLLAGASPYEQYF.

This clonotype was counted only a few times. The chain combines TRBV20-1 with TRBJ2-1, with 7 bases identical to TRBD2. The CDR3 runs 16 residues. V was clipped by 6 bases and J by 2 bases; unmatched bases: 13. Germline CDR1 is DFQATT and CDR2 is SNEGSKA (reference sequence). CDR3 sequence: CSAARGQGGTYNEQFF. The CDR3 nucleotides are TGCAGTGCCGCCAGAGGGCAGGGAGGGACCTACAATGAGCAGTTCTTC.

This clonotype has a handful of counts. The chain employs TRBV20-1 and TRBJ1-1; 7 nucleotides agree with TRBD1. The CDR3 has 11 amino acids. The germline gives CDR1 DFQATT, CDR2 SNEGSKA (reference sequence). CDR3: CRASTGIEAFF. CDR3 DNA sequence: TGCAGGGCATCGACAGGGATTGAAGCTTTCTTT.

The CDR3 region is CASIRAAGNTIYF. The CDR3 region has the DNA TGTGCCAGCATTAGGGCAGCTGGAAACACCATATATTTT. The chain carries TRBV28 and TRBJ1-3; D ambiguous. The V end was cut by 7 bases, the J end by 2 bases, with 9 bases between. This CDR3 contains 13 residues. CDR1 is MDHEN, CDR2 SYDVKM, per germline. Looking up the rest from reference TRBV28 and TRBJ1-3 gives the full variable domain: DVKVTQSSRYLVKRTGEKVFLECVQDMDHENMFWYRQDPGLGLRLIYFSYDVKMKEKGDIPEGYSVSREKKERFSLILESASTNQTSMYLCASIRAAGNTIYFGEGSWLTVV.

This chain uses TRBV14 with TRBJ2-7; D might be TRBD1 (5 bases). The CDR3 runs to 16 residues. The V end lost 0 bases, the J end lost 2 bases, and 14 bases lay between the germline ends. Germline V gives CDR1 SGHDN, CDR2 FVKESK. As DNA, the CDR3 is TGTGCCAGCAGCCAAGATCGGGCCACAGGAACCTACGAGCAGTACTTC. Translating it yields CASSQDRATGTYEQYF.